The source of this T cell receptor beta chain is a study of blood T cell repertoires in COVID-19. For the study at large: Spain, Italy and the United States supplied samples that represented acute and convalescent COVID-19. T cells, B-cell-depleted T cells, or PBMCs provided the cDNA or gDNA that served as material.

Some clones are missing from TCRdb's copy, which holds only in-frame ones; the method was immunoSEQ multiplex PCR. Of almost 65,000 clones in the sample, around 89% were seen once. V shed 4 bases and J 11 bases; nucleotides not matched to a gene: 13. The length of the CDR3 is 14 residues. Germline V gene sequence: CDR1 MGHRA, CDR2 YSYEKL. Participants spanned ages about 18 to 89 years and resided in roughly 26 US areas. The study assigned cohorts using participant-reported clinical history. This rearrangement joins TRBV4-1 to TRBJ1-2; 7 bases map to TRBD1. Source material: PBMCs or T cells enriched from blood (not recorded which). The clonotype comes from a woman in her thirties or forties who had recovered from COVID-19. The CDR3 here is CASSPQTGSGIYTF. The CDR3 DNA sequence: TGCGCCAGCAGCCCCCAGACAGGGTCGGGGATATACACCTTC.